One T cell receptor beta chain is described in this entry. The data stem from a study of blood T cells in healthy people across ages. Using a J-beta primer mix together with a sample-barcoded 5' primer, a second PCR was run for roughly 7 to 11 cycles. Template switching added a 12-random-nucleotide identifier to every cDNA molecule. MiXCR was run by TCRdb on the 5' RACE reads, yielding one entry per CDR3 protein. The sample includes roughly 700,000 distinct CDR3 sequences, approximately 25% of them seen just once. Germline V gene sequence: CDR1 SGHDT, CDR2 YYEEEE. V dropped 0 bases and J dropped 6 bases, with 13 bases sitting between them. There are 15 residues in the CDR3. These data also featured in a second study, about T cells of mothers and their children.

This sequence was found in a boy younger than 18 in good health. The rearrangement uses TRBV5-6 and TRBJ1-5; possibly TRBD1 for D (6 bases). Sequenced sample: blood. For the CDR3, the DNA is TGTGCCAGCAGCTTGGGTTGGGGGGGCCTTCAGCCCCAGCATTTT. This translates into CASSLGWGGLQPQHF.